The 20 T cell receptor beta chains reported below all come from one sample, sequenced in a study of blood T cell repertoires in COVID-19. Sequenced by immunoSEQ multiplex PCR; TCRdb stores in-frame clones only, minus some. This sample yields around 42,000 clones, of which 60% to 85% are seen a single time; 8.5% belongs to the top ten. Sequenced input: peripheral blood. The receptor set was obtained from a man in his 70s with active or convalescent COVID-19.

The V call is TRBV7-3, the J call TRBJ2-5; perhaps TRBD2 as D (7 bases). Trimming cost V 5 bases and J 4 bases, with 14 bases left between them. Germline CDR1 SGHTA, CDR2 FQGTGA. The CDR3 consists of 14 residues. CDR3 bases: TGTGCCAGCAGCCAGGTGGGGGGGGCAGAGACCCAGTACTTC. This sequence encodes CASSQVGGAETQYF.

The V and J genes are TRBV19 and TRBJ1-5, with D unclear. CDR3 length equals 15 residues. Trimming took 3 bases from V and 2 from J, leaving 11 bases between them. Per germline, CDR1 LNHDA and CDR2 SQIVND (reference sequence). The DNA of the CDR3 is TGTGCCAGTAGTATCACGGGAACGGGCAATCAGCCCCAGCATTTT. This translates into CASSITGTGNQPQHF. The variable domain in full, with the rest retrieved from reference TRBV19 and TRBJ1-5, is DGGITQSPKYLFRKEGQNVTLSCEQNLNHDAMYWYRQDPGQGLRLIYYSQIVNDFQKGDIAEGYSVSREKKESFPLTVTSAQKNPTAFYLCASSITGTGNQPQHFGDGTRLSIL.

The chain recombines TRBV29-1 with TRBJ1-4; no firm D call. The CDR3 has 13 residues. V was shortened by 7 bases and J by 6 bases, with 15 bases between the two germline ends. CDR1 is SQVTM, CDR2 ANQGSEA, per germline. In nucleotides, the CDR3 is TGCAGCGGCAAAACAGAGAACTATGAAAAACTGTTTTTT. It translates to CSGKTENYEKLFF.

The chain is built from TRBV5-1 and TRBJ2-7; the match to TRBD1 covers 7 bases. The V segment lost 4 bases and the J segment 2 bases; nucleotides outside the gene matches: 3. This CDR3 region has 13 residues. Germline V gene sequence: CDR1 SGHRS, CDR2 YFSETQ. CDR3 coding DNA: TGCGCCAGCAGCCGGGGACAGACCTACGAGCAGTACTTC. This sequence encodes CASSRGQTYEQYF.

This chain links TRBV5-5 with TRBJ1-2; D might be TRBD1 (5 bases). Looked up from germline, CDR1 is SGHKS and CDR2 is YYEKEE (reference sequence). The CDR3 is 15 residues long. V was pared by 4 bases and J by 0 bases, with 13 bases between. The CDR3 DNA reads TGTGCCAGCAGCCCGGGCGGGACCACTAACTATGGCTACACCTTC. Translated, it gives CASSPGGTTNYGYTF.

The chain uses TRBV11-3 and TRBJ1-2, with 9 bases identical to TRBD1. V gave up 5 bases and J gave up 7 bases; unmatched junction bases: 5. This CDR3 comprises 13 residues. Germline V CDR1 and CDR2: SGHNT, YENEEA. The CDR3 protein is CASSQDRGAGYTF. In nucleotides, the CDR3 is TGTGCCAGCAGCCAGGACAGGGGTGCTGGCTACACCTTC.

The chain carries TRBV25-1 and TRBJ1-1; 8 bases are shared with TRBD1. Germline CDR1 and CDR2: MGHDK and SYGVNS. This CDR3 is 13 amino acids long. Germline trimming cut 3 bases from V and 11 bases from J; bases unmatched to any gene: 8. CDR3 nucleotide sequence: TGTGCCAGCAGTGACTCAGACAGGGGTCGCGCTTTCTTT. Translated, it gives CASSDSDRGRAFF.

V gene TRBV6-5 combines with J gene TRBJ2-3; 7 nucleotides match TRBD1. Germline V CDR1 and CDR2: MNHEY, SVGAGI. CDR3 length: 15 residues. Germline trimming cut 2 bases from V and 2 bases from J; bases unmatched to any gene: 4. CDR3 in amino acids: CASSYGTASTDTQYF. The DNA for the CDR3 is TGTGCCAGCAGTTACGGGACAGCTTCCACAGATACGCAGTATTTT.

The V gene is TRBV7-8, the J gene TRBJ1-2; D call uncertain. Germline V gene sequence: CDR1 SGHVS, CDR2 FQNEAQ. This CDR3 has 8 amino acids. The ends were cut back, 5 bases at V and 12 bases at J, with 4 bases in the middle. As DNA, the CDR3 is TGTGCCAGCAGCCTCAACACCTTC. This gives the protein CASSLNTF.

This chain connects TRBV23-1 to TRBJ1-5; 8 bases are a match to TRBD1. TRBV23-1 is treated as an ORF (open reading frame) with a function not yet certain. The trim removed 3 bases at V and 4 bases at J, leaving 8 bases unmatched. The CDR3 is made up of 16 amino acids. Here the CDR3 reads CASSHLGQGYNQPQHF. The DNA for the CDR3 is TGCGCCAGCAGTCATCTAGGACAGGGCTATAATCAGCCCCAGCATTTT.

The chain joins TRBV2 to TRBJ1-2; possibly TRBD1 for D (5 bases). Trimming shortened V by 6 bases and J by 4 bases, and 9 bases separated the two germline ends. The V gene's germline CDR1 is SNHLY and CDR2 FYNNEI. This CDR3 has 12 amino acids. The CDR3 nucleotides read TGTGCCAGCAGGCAGGGTGGCTATGGCTACACCTTC. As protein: CASRQGGYGYTF. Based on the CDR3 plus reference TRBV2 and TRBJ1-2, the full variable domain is EPEVTQTPSHQVTQMGQEVILRCVPISNHLYFYWYRQILGQKVEFLVSFYNNEISEKSEIFDDQFSVERPDGSNFTLKIRSTKLEDSAMYFCASRQGGYGYTFGSGTRLTVV.

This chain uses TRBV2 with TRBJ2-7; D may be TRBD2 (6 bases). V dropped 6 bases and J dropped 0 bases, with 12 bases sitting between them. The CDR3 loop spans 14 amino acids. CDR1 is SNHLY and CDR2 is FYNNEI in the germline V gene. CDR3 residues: CASSRLGNSYEQYF. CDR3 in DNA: TGTGCCAGCAGCAGACTAGGCAACTCCTACGAGCAGTACTTC.

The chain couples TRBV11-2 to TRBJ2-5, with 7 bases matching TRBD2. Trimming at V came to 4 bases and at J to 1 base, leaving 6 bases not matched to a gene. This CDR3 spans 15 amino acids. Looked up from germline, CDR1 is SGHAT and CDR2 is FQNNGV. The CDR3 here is CASSSLRGFQETQYF. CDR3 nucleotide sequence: TGTGCCAGCAGCTCTCTGCGGGGGTTCCAAGAGACCCAGTACTTC.

CDR3 sequence: CASSGVSGLAHNEQFF. CDR3 DNA sequence: TGCGCCAGCAGTGGGGTTTCGGGACTAGCCCACAATGAGCAGTTCTTC. The chain combines TRBV10-1 with TRBJ2-1; TRBD2 aligns across 9 bases. V shed 4 bases, J shed 5 bases, and the junction held 9 bases outside the gene matches. This CDR3 comprises 16 residues. Germline loops: CDR1 WNHNN, CDR2 SYGVQD (reference sequence).

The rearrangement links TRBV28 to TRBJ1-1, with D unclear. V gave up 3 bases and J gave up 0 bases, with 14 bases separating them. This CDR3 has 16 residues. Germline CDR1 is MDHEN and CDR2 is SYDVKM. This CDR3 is CASSLFTGEVNTEAFF. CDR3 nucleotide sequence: TGTGCCAGCAGTTTGTTCACCGGGGAAGTGAACACTGAAGCTTTCTTT.

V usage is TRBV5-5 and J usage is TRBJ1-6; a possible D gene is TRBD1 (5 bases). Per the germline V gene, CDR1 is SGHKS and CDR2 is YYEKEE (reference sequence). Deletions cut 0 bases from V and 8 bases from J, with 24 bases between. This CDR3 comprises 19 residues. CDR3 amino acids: CASSLASWSEGPDYSPLHF. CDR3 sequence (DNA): TGTGCCAGCAGCTTGGCCTCCTGGTCGGAGGGACCCGACTATTCACCCCTCCACTTT.

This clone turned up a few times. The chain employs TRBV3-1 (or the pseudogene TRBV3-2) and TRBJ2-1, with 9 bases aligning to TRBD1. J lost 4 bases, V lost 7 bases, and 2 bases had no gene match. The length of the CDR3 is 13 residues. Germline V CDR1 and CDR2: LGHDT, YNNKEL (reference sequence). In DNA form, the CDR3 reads TGTGCCAGCAAACAGGGGGCTTACAATGAGCAGTTCTTC. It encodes CASKQGAYNEQFF.

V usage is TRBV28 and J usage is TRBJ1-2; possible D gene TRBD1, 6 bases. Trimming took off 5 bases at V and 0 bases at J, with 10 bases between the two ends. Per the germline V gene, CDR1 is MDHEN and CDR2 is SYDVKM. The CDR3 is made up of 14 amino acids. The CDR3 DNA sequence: TGTGCCAGCAGTCAACAGGGATCTAACTATGGCTACACCTTC. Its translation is CASSQQGSNYGYTF.

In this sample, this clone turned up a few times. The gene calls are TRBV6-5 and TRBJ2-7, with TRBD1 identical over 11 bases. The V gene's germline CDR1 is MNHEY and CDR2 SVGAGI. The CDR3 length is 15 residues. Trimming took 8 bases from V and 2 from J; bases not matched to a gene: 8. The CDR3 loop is CASQSRDRGTYEQYF. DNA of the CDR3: TGTGCCAGCCAGTCCCGGGACAGGGGGACCTACGAGCAGTACTTC.

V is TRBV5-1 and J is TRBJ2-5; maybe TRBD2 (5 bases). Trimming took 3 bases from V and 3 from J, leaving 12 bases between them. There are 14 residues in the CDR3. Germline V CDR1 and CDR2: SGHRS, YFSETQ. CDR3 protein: CASSWWAAEETQYF. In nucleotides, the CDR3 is TGCGCCAGCAGCTGGTGGGCAGCGGAAGAGACCCAGTACTTC.